The 29 T cell receptor beta chains below all came from one sample that was sequenced in a study of shared clonotypes between healthy human individuals. Using immunoSEQ multiplex PCR, the repertoire was profiled, and TCRdb retains in-frame clones only, with some absent. The data show around 2,000,000 clones, 90% to 95% seen once. Naive CD8 cells were CD45RO-negative, positively selected for CCR7, excluding terminally differentiated effector memory CD45RA+ cells. What was sequenced was naive CD8+ T cells from PBMCs. Every receptor here comes from a man between 18 and 29 years old in good health. Some clones in this sample may be carry-over from other donors' samples.

V usage is TRBV30 and J usage is TRBJ2-1, with TRBD2 matching 10 bases. The length of the CDR3 is 13 residues. Germline V gives CDR1 GTSNPN, CDR2 SVGIG (reference sequence). J lost 7 bases, V lost 8 bases, and 8 bases had no gene match. CDR3: CAGWTSGTNEQFF. The CDR3 bases are TGTGCCGGTTGGACTAGCGGAACTAATGAGCAGTTCTTC.

The rearrangement joins TRBV11-2 to TRBJ1-1; TRBD1 matches at 12 bases. This CDR3 has 17 amino acids. In germline, CDR1 is SGHAT, CDR2 FQNNGV. J was trimmed by 0 bases and V by 8 bases; bases with no gene match: 10. For the CDR3, the DNA is TGTGCCAGCCTATACTCGGGACAGGGGGCGGTGAACACTGAAGCTTTCTTT. Its translation is CASLYSGQGAVNTEAFF.

This chain links TRBV28 with TRBJ2-7; D is perhaps TRBD1 (6 bases). This CDR3 comprises 13 residues. Trimming cost V 7 bases and J 4 bases, with 14 bases left between them. Germline V gene sequence: CDR1 MDHEN, CDR2 SYDVKM. CDR3 sequence: CASTTRGKYEQYF. In nucleotides, the CDR3 is TGTGCCAGCACCACTAGGGGGAAGTACGAGCAGTACTTC.

The V call is TRBV10-1, the J call TRBJ1-2; no firm D call. There are 12 residues in the CDR3. In germline, CDR1 is WNHNN, CDR2 SYGVQD (reference sequence). The V and J ends lost 4 bases and 6 bases respectively, with 9 bases between them. CDR3 DNA sequence: TGCGCCAGCAGTGTTTATGGTAATGGCTACACCTTC. The encoded protein is CASSVYGNGYTF.

Comment on this clone: Additional DNA sequences in this sample encode the identical CDR3. V and J are TRBV27 and TRBJ2-7; 7 bases line up with TRBD2. The CDR3 loop spans 14 amino acids. The V segment lost 2 bases and the J segment 2 bases; nucleotides outside the gene matches: 3. Germline loops: CDR1 MNHEY, CDR2 SMNVEV (reference sequence). CDR3 nucleotides: TGTGCCAGCAGTTTAGGGGGGGGGACCTACGAGCAGTACTTC. Translation gives CASSLGGGTYEQYF.

To note about this clone: Other DNA sequences in the same sample also yield this CDR3. V is TRBV6-1 and J is TRBJ1-1; D call uncertain. This CDR3 region has 15 residues. The germline V and J ends were trimmed by 0 bases and 0 bases, with 8 bases remaining between them. Germline CDR1 is MNHNS and CDR2 is SASEGT. The CDR3 loop reads CASSEAAPMNTEAFF. The CDR3 nucleotides are TGTGCCAGCAGTGAAGCGGCCCCCATGAACACTGAAGCTTTCTTT.

V and J are TRBV19 and TRBJ2-3; 8 bases agree with TRBD1. V was clipped by 7 bases and J by 1 base; unmatched bases: 4. Germline V gives CDR1 LNHDA, CDR2 SQIVND (reference sequence). The CDR3 is made up of 14 amino acids. CDR3 bases: TGTGCCAGTAAGACAGGGGTTGGCACAGATACGCAGTATTTT. It is translated as CASKTGVGTDTQYF.

The chain has TRBV28 and TRBJ1-3; D is undetermined. V dropped 1 base and J dropped 8 bases, with 12 bases sitting between them. Germline V gives CDR1 MDHEN, CDR2 SYDVKM. The CDR3 is 14 amino acids. CDR3 loop: CASSLLPRGDTIYF. The CDR3 DNA follows: TGTGCCAGCAGTTTATTACCTAGAGGAGACACCATATATTTT.

J is TRBJ2-1 and V is TRBV7-3; D is unresolved. V was shortened by 3 bases and J by 0 bases, with 12 bases between the two germline ends. From germline, CDR1 is SGHTA and CDR2 FQGTGA. The CDR3 runs 16 residues. DNA for the CDR3: TGTGCCAGCAGCTTGGTCGTTACGAGCTCCTACAATGAGCAGTTCTTC. Its protein product is CASSLVVTSSYNEQFF.

The chain joins TRBV7-9 to TRBJ2-6; the D call may be TRBD1 or TRBD2 (5 bases each). Germline V lookup: CDR1 SEHNR, CDR2 FQNEAQ (reference sequence). Between the trimmed V and J ends, which lost 5 bases and 4 bases, there was a span of 15 bases. The CDR3 runs to 16 residues. CDR3 coding DNA: TGTGCCAGCAGCCATTCGGCAGGGACCGGGGCCAACGTCCTGACTTTC. It specifies CASSHSAGTGANVLTF.

V is TRBV4-1 and J is TRBJ1-2, with D unclear. The CDR3 covers 14 residues. V was pared by 0 bases and J by 7 bases, with 12 bases between. CDR1 MGHRA and CDR2 YSYEKL come from the germline V gene. CDR3 nucleotides: TGCGCCAGCAGCCAAGATAAGCGGGATACTGGCTACACCTTC. Its translation is CASSQDKRDTGYTF.

The chain has TRBV30 and TRBJ1-2, with D possibly TRBD1 on 6 matching bases. V lost 2 bases to trimming and J lost 4 bases, with 14 bases between them. This CDR3 region has 14 residues. Germline V gene lookup returns CDR1 GTSNPN and CDR2 SVGIG (reference sequence). The CDR3 is CAWSIRTVFYGYTF. The CDR3 region has the DNA TGTGCCTGGAGTATTCGGACAGTTTTCTATGGCTACACCTTC.

J is TRBJ2-7 and V is TRBV7-9; D remains unclear. Germline CDR1 is SEHNR and CDR2 is FQNEAQ (reference sequence). The CDR3 length is 13 residues. V lost 9 bases to trimming and J lost 5 bases, with 17 bases between them. DNA of the CDR3: TGTGCCAGTATGCCCCCTCTAGGGAACGAGCAGTACTTC. The encoded protein is CASMPPLGNEQYF.

J is TRBJ2-1 and V is TRBV7-8; TRBD2 matches 10 bases. Germline lookup yields CDR1 SGHVS and CDR2 FQNEAQ. This CDR3 has 14 residues. The V and J ends lost 1 base and 8 bases, in that order; junction bases with no gene match: 2. CDR3 protein: CASSLEREGDEQFF. The CDR3 coding sequence is TGTGCCAGCAGCTTAGAGCGGGAGGGGGATGAGCAGTTCTTC. The full variable domain, with the rest looked up from reference TRBV7-8 and TRBJ2-1, is GAGVSQSPRYKVAKRGQDVALRCDPISGHVSLFWYQQALGQGPEFLTYFQNEAQLDKSGLPSDRFFAERPEGSVSTLKIQRTQQEDSAVYLCASSLEREGDEQFFGPGTRLTVL.

The J gene is TRBJ2-7, the V gene TRBV27; 7 nucleotides match TRBD2. Looked up from germline, CDR1 is MNHEY and CDR2 is SMNVEV (reference sequence). The CDR3 covers 14 residues. Trimming removed 9 bases from V and 2 bases from J; junction bases left unmatched: 10. CDR3 bases: TGTGCCAGACACCACTTAGCGGGTCCCTACGAGCAGTACTTC. Translation gives CARHHLAGPYEQYF.

CDR3 protein: CASSLVMGYEQYF. The CDR3 nucleotides are TGTGCCAGCAGTTTGGTAATGGGCTACGAGCAGTACTTC. The chain is built from TRBV27 and TRBJ2-7; D gene uncertain. V lost 3 bases and J 3 bases, leaving 9 bases between the germline ends. Germline loops: CDR1 MNHEY, CDR2 SMNVEV (reference sequence). The CDR3 loop spans 13 amino acids.

The gene calls are TRBV4-3 and TRBJ2-3, with unresolved D. Trimming removed 0 bases from V and 6 bases from J, with 13 bases in between. Germline assignment: CDR1 LGHNA and CDR2 YSLEER. The CDR3 covers 15 residues. The CDR3 region is CASSQDPTLTDTQYF. The CDR3 region has the DNA TGCGCCAGCAGCCAAGATCCAACTTTAACGGATACGCAGTATTTT.

This clone was counted a few times. The rearrangement uses TRBV19 and TRBJ1-1, with 7 bases identical to TRBD1. Germline lookup yields CDR1 LNHDA and CDR2 SQIVND (reference sequence). Germline trimming cut 7 bases from V and 5 bases from J; bases unmatched to any gene: 7. The CDR3 is 13 amino acids. CDR3 nucleotide sequence: TGTGCCAGTACAGAGACAGGGACGACTGAAGCTTTCTTT. Its translation is CASTETGTTEAFF. The full variable domain, in which reference TRBV19 and TRBJ1-1 provide the parts outside the CDR3, is DGGITQSPKYLFRKEGQNVTLSCEQNLNHDAMYWYRQDPGQGLRLIYYSQIVNDFQKGDIAEGYSVSREKKESFPLTVTSAQKNPTAFYLCASTETGTTEAFFGQGTRLTVV.

The chain carries TRBV6-1 and TRBJ2-7, with a possible D match to TRBD2 (5 bases). The germline CDR1 and CDR2 sequences are MNHNS and SASEGT. Trimming removed 10 bases at V and 0 bases at J, with 19 bases between. The CDR3 loop spans 15 amino acids. CDR3 in amino acids: CATYPTPGSSYEQYF. In DNA, the CDR3 is TGTGCCACCTACCCGACACCGGGGAGCTCCTACGAGCAGTACTTC.

The chain uses TRBV15 and TRBJ1-5; D uncertain. Per germline, CDR1 LNHNV and CDR2 YYDKDF (reference sequence). The CDR3 length is 17 residues. Trimming removed 0 bases at V and 4 bases at J, with 16 bases between. Here the CDR3 reads CATSRDIRGTPNQPQHF. The CDR3 nucleotides are TGTGCCACCAGCAGAGATATTCGGGGAACACCTAATCAGCCCCAGCATTTT.

The DNA of the CDR3 is TGCAGCGCCCATACGGGCAAATCTAATGAAAAACTGTTTTTT. As protein: CSAHTGKSNEKLFF. The J gene is TRBJ1-4, the V gene TRBV29-1; D is uncertain. V dropped 7 bases and J dropped 3 bases, with 15 bases sitting between them. CDR3 length equals 14 residues. Germline-derived CDR1 and CDR2 are SQVTM and ANQGSEA.

The chain links TRBV4-3 to TRBJ2-3; TRBD2 matches at 7 bases. CDR1 and CDR2 from the germline V gene are LGHNA and YSLEER. This CDR3 has 14 amino acids. V shed 5 bases, J shed 4 bases, and the junction held 6 bases outside the gene matches. The CDR3 bases are TGCGCCAGCAGCTCGGGACTATCCGCAGATACGCAGTATTTT. It translates to CASSSGLSADTQYF.

The chain joins TRBV27 to TRBJ2-5; 9 bases match TRBD1. Germline CDR1 is MNHEY and CDR2 is SMNVEV (reference sequence). This CDR3 spans 15 amino acids. The V segment lost 2 bases and the J segment 5 bases; nucleotides outside the gene matches: 6. CDR3 in amino acids: CASSLNRGQGETQYF. In DNA form, the CDR3 reads TGTGCCAGCAGTTTAAACAGGGGGCAGGGGGAGACCCAGTACTTC.

The rearrangement links TRBV6-5 to TRBJ2-3, with D perhaps TRBD2 (7 bases). Germline values: CDR1 MNHEY, CDR2 SVGAGI. This CDR3 is 14 amino acids long. With 7 bases removed from V and 4 bases from J, the gap between germline ends came to 15 bases. This chain's CDR3 is CASTPRGGADTQYF. CDR3 bases: TGTGCCAGCACCCCTAGGGGGGGCGCAGATACGCAGTATTTT.

The chain couples TRBV7-8 to TRBJ2-5; D not certain. The CDR3 has 14 amino acids. CDR1 is SGHVS and CDR2 is FQNEAQ in the germline V gene. Trimming shortened V by 7 bases and J by 5 bases, and 17 bases separated the two germline ends. The CDR3, as DNA: TGTGCCAGCACCTCTAAGTTGGGGTTGGAGACCCAGTACTTC. Encoded protein: CASTSKLGLETQYF.

The chain links TRBV7-8 to TRBJ2-7; 8 bases are shared with TRBD1. V dropped 5 bases and J dropped 0; count of bases not matched to a gene: 6. This CDR3 spans 15 amino acids. From germline, CDR1 is SGHVS and CDR2 FQNEAQ. CDR3 nucleotide sequence: TGTGCCAGCAGCCTCAGGGGGCGGAGCTCCTACGAGCAGTACTTC. This gives the protein CASSLRGRSSYEQYF.

The chain has TRBV9 and TRBJ2-7; 8 bases map to TRBD2. This CDR3 is built from 14 residues. Germline CDR1 is SGDLS and CDR2 is YYNGEE. Trimming cost V 3 bases and J 5 bases; bases outside gene matches: 7. CDR3 bases: TGTGCCAGCAGCGGGACTAGCCAACAGAACGAGCAGTACTTC. Translated: CASSGTSQQNEQYF.

This chain joins TRBV28 and TRBJ1-5; D is perhaps TRBD1 (5 bases). The CDR3 length is 14 residues. The V end was cut by 7 bases, the J end by 2 bases, with 12 bases between. Germline loops: CDR1 MDHEN, CDR2 SYDVKM. CDR3: CASTAGWGNQPQHF. The CDR3 nucleotides are TGTGCCAGCACGGCAGGGTGGGGCAATCAGCCCCAGCATTTT. The variable domain in full, with the rest retrieved from reference TRBV28 and TRBJ1-5, is DVKVTQSSRYLVKRTGEKVFLECVQDMDHENMFWYRQDPGLGLRLIYFSYDVKMKEKGDIPEGYSVSREKKERFSLILESASTNQTSMYLCASTAGWGNQPQHFGDGTRLSIL.

This clone has only a few counts. This chain connects TRBV5-6 to TRBJ1-2; the D gene is possibly TRBD1 (6 bases). Trimming cost V 3 bases and J 5 bases, with 8 bases left between them. The CDR3 has 12 amino acids. Germline V lookup: CDR1 SGHDT, CDR2 YYEEEE. The CDR3 sequence is CASSSGQYGYTF. Written as DNA, the CDR3 is TGTGCCAGCAGCTCTGGACAGTATGGCTACACCTTC.